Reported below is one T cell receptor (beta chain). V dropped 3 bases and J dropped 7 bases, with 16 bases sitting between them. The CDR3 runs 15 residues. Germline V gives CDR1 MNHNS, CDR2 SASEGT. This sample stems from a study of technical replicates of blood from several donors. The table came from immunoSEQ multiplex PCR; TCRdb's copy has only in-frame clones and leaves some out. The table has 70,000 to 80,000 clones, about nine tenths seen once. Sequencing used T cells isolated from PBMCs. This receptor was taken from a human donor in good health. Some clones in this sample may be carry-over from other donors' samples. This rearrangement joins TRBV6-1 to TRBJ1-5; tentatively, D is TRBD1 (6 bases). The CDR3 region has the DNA TGTGCCAGCAGTGATAGAGACAGGCTTGGGCAGCCCCAGCATTTT. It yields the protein CASSDRDRLGQPQHF.